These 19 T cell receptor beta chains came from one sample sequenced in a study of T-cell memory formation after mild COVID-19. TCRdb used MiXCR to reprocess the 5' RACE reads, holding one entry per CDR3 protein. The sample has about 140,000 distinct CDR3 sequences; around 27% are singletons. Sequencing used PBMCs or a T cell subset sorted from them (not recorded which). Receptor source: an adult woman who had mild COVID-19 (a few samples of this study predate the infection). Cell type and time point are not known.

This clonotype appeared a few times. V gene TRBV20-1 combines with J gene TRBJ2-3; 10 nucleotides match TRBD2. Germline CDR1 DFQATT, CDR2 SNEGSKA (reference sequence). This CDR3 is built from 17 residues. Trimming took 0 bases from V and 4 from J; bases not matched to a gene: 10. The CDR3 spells CSAREGSGLAKPDTQYF. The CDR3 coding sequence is TGCAGTGCTAGAGAGGGATCGGGACTAGCGAAACCAGATACGCAGTATTTT.

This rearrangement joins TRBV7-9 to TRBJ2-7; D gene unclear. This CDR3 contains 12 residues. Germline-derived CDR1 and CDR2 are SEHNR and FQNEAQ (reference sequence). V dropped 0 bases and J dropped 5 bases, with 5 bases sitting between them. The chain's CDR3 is CASSLAPHEQYF. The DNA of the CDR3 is TGTGCCAGCAGCTTAGCGCCCCACGAGCAGTACTTC.

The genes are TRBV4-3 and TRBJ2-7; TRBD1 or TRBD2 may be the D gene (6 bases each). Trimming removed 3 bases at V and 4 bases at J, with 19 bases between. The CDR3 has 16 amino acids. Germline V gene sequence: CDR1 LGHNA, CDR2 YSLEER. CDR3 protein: CASSQSVRGTVYEQYF. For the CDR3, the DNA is TGCGCCAGCAGCCAGTCCGTTAGGGGGACTGTTTACGAGCAGTACTTC.

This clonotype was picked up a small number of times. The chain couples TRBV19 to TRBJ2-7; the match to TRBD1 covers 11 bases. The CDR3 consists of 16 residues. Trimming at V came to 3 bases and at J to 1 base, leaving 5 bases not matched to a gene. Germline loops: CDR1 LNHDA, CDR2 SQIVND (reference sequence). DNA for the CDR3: TGTGCCAGTAGTATGGGGACAGGGGGTCGATCCTACGAGCAGTACTTC. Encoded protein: CASSMGTGGRSYEQYF.

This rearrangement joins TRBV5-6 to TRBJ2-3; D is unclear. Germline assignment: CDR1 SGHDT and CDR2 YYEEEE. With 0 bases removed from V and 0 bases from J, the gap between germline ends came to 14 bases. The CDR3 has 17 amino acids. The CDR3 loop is CASSLDFGGTSTDTQYF. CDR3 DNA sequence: TGTGCCAGCAGCTTGGATTTCGGCGGTACTAGCACAGATACGCAGTATTTT. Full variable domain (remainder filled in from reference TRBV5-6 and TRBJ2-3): DAGVTQSPTHLIKTRGQQVTLRCSPKSGHDTVSWYQQALGQGPQFIFQYYEEEERQRGNFPDRFSGHQFPNYSSELNVNALLLGDSALYLCASSLDFGGTSTDTQYFGPGTRLTVL.

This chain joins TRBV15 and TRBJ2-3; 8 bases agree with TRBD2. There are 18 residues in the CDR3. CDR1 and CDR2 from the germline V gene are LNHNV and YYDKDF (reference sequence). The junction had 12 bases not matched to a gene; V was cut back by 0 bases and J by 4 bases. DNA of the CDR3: TGTGCCACCAGCAGAGATGATTTCAGGACTAGCTCTTCAGATACGCAGTATTTT. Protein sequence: CATSRDDFRTSSSDTQYF.

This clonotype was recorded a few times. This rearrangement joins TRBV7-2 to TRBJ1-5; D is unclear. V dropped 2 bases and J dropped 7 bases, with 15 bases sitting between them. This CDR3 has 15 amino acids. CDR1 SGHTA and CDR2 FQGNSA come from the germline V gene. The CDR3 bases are TGTGCCAGCAGCTTATGGTTCGGGGTAGACCAGCCCCAGCATTTT. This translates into CASSLWFGVDQPQHF. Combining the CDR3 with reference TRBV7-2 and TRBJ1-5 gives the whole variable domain GAGVSQSPSNKVTEKGKDVELRCDPISGHTALYWYRQSLGQGLEFLIYFQGNSAPDKSGLPSDRFSAERTGGSVSTLTIQRTQQEDSAVYLCASSLWFGVDQPQHFGDGTRLSIL.

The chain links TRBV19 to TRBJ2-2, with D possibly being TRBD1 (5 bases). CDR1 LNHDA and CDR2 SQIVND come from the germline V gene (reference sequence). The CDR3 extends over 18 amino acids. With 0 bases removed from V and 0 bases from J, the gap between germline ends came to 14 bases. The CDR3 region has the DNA TGTGCCAGTAGTATAGACCTAAAAGGGGCAGCGAACACCGGGGAGCTGTTTTTT. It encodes CASSIDLKGAANTGELFF.

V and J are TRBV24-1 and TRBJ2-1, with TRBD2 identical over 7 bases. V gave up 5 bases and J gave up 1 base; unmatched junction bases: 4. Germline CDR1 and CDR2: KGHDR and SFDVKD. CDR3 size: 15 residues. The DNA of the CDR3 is TGTGCCACCAGTGGAACCGGGAGGTCCTACAATGAGCAGTTCTTC. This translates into CATSGTGRSYNEQFF.

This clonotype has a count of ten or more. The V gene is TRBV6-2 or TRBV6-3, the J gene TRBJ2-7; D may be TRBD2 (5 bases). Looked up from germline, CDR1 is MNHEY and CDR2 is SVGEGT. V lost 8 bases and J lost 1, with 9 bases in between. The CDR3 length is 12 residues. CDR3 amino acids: CASGRGSYEQYF. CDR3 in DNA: TGTGCCAGCGGTCGGGGATCCTACGAGCAGTACTTC.

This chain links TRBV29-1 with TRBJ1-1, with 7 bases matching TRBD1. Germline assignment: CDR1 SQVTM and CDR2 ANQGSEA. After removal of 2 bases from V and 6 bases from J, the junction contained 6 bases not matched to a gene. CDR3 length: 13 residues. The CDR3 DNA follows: TGCAGCGTTGAACAACAGGGGTGGCCTGAAGCTTTCTTT. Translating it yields CSVEQQGWPEAFF.

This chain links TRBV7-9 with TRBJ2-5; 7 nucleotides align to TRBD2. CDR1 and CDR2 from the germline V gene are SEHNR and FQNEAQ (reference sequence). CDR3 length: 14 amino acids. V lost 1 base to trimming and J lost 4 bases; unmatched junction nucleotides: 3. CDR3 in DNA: TGTGCCAGCAGCTTAGACTCGGGGGGAGAGACCCAGTACTTC. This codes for CASSLDSGGETQYF.

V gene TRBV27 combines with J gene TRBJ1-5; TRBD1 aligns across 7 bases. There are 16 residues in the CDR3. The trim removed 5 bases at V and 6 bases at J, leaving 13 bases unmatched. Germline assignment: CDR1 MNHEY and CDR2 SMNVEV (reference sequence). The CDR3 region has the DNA TGTGCCAGCAGTCACCTTACAGGGGAGATCAGTCAGCCCCAGCATTTT. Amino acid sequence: CASSHLTGEISQPQHF.

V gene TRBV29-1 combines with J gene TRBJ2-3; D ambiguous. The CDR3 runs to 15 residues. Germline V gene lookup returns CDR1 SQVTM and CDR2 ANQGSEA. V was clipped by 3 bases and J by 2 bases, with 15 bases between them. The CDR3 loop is CSVDGMGPTTDTQYF. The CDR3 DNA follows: TGCAGCGTTGATGGTATGGGCCCCACCACAGATACGCAGTATTTT.

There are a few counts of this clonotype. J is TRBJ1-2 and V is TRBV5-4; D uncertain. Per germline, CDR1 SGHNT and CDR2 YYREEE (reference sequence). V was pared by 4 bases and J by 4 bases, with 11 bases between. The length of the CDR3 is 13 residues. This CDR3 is CASSSGGIYGYTF. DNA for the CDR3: TGTGCCAGCAGCAGCGGTGGGATCTATGGCTACACCTTC. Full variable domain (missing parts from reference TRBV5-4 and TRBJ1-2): ETGVTQSPTHLIKTRGQQVTLRCSSQSGHNTVSWYQQALGQGPQFIFQYYREEENGRGNFPPRFSGLQFPNYSSELNVNALELDDSALYLCASSSGGIYGYTFGSGTRLTVV.

The CDR3 is CSARDLVYGTDTQYF. The CDR3 coding sequence is TGCAGTGCTAGAGATCTAGTCTACGGCACAGATACGCAGTATTTT. V gene TRBV20-1 combines with J gene TRBJ2-3; D is ambiguous. CDR1 and CDR2 from the germline V gene are DFQATT and SNEGSKA (reference sequence). V was pared by 0 bases and J by 1 base, with 11 bases between. The CDR3 length is 15 residues.

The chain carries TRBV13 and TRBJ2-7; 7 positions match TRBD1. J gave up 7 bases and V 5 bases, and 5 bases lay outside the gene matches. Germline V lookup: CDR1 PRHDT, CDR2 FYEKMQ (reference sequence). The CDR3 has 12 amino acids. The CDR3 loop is CASSDRVREQYF. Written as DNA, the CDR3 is TGTGCCAGCAGCGACAGGGTCCGGGAGCAGTACTTC. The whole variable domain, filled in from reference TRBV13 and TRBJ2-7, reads AAGVIQSPRHLIKEKRETATLKCYPIPRHDTVYWYQQGPGQDPQFLISFYEKMQSDKGSIPDRFSAQQFSDYHSELNMSSLELGDSALYFCASSDRVREQYFGPGTRLTVT.

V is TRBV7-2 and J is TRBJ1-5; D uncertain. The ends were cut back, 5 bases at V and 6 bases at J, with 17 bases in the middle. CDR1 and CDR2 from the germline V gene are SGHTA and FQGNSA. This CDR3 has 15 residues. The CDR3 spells CASSLLGLSGQPQHF. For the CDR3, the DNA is TGTGCCAGCAGCCTACTAGGACTGTCCGGTCAGCCCCAGCATTTT.

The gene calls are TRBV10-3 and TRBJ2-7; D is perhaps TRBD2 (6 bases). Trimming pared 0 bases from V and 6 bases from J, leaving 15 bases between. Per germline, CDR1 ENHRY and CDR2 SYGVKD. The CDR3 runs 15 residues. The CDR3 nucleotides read TGTGCCATCAGTGAGTCGAACCGCGGGGTGATCGAGCAGTACTTC. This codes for CAISESNRGVIEQYF.